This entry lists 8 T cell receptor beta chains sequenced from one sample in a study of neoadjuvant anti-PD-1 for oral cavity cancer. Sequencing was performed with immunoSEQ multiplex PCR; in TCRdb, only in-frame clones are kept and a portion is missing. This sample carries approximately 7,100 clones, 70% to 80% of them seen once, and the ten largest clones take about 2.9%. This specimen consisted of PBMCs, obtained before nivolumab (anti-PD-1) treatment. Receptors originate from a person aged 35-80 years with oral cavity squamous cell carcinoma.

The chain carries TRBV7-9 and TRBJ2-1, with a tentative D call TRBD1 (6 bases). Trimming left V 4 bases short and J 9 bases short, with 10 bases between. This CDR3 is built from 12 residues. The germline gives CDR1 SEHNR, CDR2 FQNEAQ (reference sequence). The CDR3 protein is CASSYRVGEQFF. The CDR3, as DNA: TGTGCCAGCAGCTACAGGGTCGGTGAGCAGTTCTTC.

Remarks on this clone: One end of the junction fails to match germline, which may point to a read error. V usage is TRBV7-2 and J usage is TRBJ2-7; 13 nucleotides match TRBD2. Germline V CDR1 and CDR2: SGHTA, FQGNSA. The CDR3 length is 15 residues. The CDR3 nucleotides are TGTGCCAGCAGCTTAAGCGCTACCTGGACTAGCGGGGGTCACTTC. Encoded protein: CASSLSATWTSGGHF.

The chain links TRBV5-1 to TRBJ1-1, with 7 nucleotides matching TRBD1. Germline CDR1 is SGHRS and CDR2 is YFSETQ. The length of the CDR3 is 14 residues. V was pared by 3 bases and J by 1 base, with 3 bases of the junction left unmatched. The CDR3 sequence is CASSWRQGNTEAFF. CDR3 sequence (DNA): TGCGCCAGCAGCTGGCGACAGGGGAACACTGAAGCTTTCTTT.

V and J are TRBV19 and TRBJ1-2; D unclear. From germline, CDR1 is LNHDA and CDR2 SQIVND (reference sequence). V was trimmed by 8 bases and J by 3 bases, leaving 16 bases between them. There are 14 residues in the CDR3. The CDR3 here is CASLKVSGYYGYTF. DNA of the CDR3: TGTGCCAGTTTGAAGGTGTCAGGATACTATGGCTACACCTTC.

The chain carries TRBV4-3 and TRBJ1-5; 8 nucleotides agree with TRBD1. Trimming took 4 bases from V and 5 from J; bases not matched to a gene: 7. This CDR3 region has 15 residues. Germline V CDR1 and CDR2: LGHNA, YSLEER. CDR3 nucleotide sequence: TGCGCCAGCAGCCCTCGGACAGGGATGCATCAGCCCCAGCATTTT. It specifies CASSPRTGMHQPQHF.

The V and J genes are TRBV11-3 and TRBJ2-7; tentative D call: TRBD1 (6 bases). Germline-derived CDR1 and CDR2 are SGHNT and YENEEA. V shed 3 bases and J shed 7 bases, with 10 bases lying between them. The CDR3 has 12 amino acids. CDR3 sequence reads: CASSFTGREQYF. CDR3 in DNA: TGTGCCAGCAGCTTTACAGGGAGAGAGCAGTACTTC.

The CDR3 nucleotides are TGTGCCAGCAGCTTAGTTACAGGGGGCGTCGACCAGCCCCAGCATTTT. Translating it yields CASSLVTGGVDQPQHF. V usage is TRBV7-9 and J usage is TRBJ1-5; TRBD1 agrees at 9 bases. Germline CDR1 reads SEHNR; CDR2 reads FQNEAQ (reference sequence). The CDR3 runs 16 residues. The ends lost 1 base at V and 7 bases at J; junction bases unmatched: 8.

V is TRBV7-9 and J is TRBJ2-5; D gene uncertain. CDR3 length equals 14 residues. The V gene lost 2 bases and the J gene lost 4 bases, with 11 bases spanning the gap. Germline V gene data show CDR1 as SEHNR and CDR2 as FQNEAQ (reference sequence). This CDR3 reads CASSLFGRLETQYF. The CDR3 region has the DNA TGTGCCAGCAGCTTATTTGGTCGTTTAGAGACCCAGTACTTC.